This entry features one T cell receptor (beta chain) sequence. This clonotype showed up just a few times. Its target antigen remains unknown. Base quality data are lacking; no much larger clone is found one base away. The sample is drawn from a study of T cells in Graves' hyperthyroidism and ophthalmopathy (dated by TCRdb to about 2019). Turning to the overall study: Peripheral blood was sampled at the time of initial diagnosis, prior to any treatment. Whether ophthalmopathy could be predicted prospectively was tested in an independent validation cohort made up of fewer than 20 hyperthyroidism patients plus 17 patients who later progressed to ophthalmopathy. To identify TCR V-J signatures that set the groups apart, the researchers used a discovery cohort of roughly 100 patients, made up of fewer than 50 with Graves' ophthalmopathy and some 58 with stable Graves' hyperthyroidism. The study also compared thyroid tissue and blood T-cell repertoires from roughly six Graves' hyperthyroidism patients. After sampling, hyperthyroidism patients received methimazole starting at 30 mg daily, and ophthalmopathy patients received high-dose intravenous methylprednisolone. According to the paper, TCR Vbeta CDR3 sequencing was carried out on 135 peripheral blood samples, which came from fewer than 50 ophthalmopathy, 75 to 80 hyperthyroidism and approximately 17 progressor patients. For training and testing, the 100 or so patients in the discovery cohort were randomly divided in a 7:3 ratio. Overall study outcomes, separate from this receptor: In validation, progression to ophthalmopathy was predicted by the model with almost 71% sensitivity and around 76% specificity, a median of approximately 6.5 months before onset. Ophthalmopathy was separated from stable hyperthyroidism by a 13 V-J signature model, with over 85% sensitivity and 81% to 83% specificity obtained in cross-validation and 80%/75% obtained in testing. No statistical method was used to set the sample size in advance, and investigators knew the group allocation. Blood samples also contained most of the expanded thyroid clonotypes (frequency above 0.001), which suggests that blood repertoires may reflect thyroid immune responses.

A patient counted as having stable Graves' hyperthyroidism if no progression to ophthalmopathy occurred over 18 months of follow-up. Hyperthyroidism patients were aged 18 to 65 years and newly diagnosed, with disease duration of less than 2 months. Exclusion was applied to patients with uncontrolled infections, other autoimmune diseases, pregnancy or lactation. Clinical symptoms, serum thyroxine and TRAb, thyroid ultrasound, and orbital computed tomography formed the basis for the diagnoses. PBMCs were isolated from more than 9 ml of fresh peripheral blood by Ficoll-Paque density gradient centrifugation. Trizol reagent was used to extract total RNA, and RNA quality was then checked on an Agilent 2100 Bioanalyzer. CDR1 is given as DFQATT and CDR2 as SNEGSKA, both from the germline V gene (reference sequence). The CDR3 contains 15 residues, cysteine and phenylalanine counted. Just the 45-base CDR3 DNA is kept, in frame starting at base 1. For this chain, trimming is 6 bases at the V end and 3 bases at the J end, and the number of junction bases without a gene match is 6.

The TCR beta CDR3 regions were amplified from RNA transcripts. The TCR CDR3 was subjected to a first round of RT-PCR using the HTBI primer set and the Qiagen OneStep RT-PCR kit. Libraries were constructed in a second round of multiplex PCR, after which size selection and purification were carried out. The libraries were sequenced on an Illumina HiSeq2000 using paired-end 100 bp reads. The study's processing was this. SOAPnuke was used to process the raw data, with reads discarded if the reads contained adapters or uncalled bases, had a mean Phred below 15, or lacked an exact constant-primer or identifier match. High-quality paired reads were merged with COPE v1.2.5, and unique nucleotide sequences were defined as clonotypes. MiTCR v1.1 was used to align the clonotypes against IMGT TRBV, TRBD and TRBJ reference segments. The analysis included only V-J combinations with a frequency above 0.0001, which together covered more than 98% of the repertoires. The TCS score was defined as F50 (clonal expansion) divided by E x V (chaos), with BLOSUM62-based TCRdist calculated between CDR3 peptides within each V-J. Welch's t-statistics and random forest reduced around 520 V-J features to roughly 13, which were used in a naive Bayes classifier (R e1071). TCRdb ran its own pipeline on the public reads, namely fastp trimming at Q25 and MiXCR clone calling, and kept in-frame beta chains. Under each unique CDR3 protein, matching rows form one entry showing the most common genes and DNA. None of the V and J calls come from the authors' own analysis; TCRdb made them. This sample is represented by about 500,000 distinct CDR3 sequences; roughly 14% of them were singletons. Roughly 17% of the sample comes from the top ten.

Source material: blood. This TCR derives from a woman under 30 with Graves' hyperthyroidism. The sequence links TRBV20-1 to TRBJ2-3, and 13 bases in between align with TRBD2. The nucleotide sequence is given as TGCAGTGCGAGGACTAGCGGGAGTAGTACAGATACGCAGTATTTT. Protein translation: CSARTSGSSTDTQYF.